The next 29 T cell receptor beta chains were all read from a single sample in a study of PD-1 blockade in classical Hodgkin lymphoma. The data were produced by immunoSEQ multiplex PCR, yet TCRdb's version contains in-frame clones alone and is incomplete. The sample consists of about 8,100 clones, roughly 80% of them appearing once. Indicated time point: cycle 4 day 1 (C4D1), after five to seven weeks of nivolumab. Exposure to brentuximab vedotin varied, and each patient had relapsed following autologous stem cell transplantation. Researchers pulled CD8+ T cells out of thawed PBMCs using magnetic negative selection. This sample comprised CD8+ T cells from blood, obtained before the fourth cycle of nivolumab. Source of these receptors: a human donor with classical Hodgkin lymphoma.

The rearrangement joins TRBV6-5 to TRBJ2-3; TRBD1 aligns across 8 bases. Germline CDR1 MNHEY, CDR2 SVGAGI. The CDR3 extends over 14 amino acids. Germline trimming cut 7 bases from V and 6 bases from J; bases unmatched to any gene: 9. In DNA form, the CDR3 reads TGTGCCAGCAATCGTCAGGGGGCGTCCGATACGCAGTATTTT. Translated, it gives CASNRQGASDTQYF.

J is TRBJ1-1 and V is TRBV13; D gene unclear. Per the germline V gene, CDR1 is PRHDT and CDR2 is FYEKMQ (reference sequence). The CDR3 runs to 16 residues. V was cut by 5 bases and J by 0 bases, with 16 bases left in between. This CDR3 is CASSDRQVGMNTEAFF. The CDR3 DNA is TGTGCCAGCAGCGACCGACAAGTTGGGATGAACACTGAAGCTTTCTTT. The full variable domain, its missing parts supplied by reference TRBV13 and TRBJ1-1, is AAGVIQSPRHLIKEKRETATLKCYPIPRHDTVYWYQQGPGQDPQFLISFYEKMQSDKGSIPDRFSAQQFSDYHSELNMSSLELGDSALYFCASSDRQVGMNTEAFFGQGTRLTVV.

This chain uses TRBV19 with TRBJ2-1, with 10 bases identical to TRBD2. The J segment lost 6 bases and the V segment lost 1 base, leaving 3 bases of the junction unmatched. Germline V lookup: CDR1 LNHDA, CDR2 SQIVND (reference sequence). The CDR3 extends over 15 amino acids. In DNA, the CDR3 is TGTGCCAGTAGTATAGGAGGGACTAGCGTCAATGAGCAGTTCTTC. Amino acids: CASSIGGTSVNEQFF.

CDR3 region: CASSQSGRAGTKNIQYF. The DNA for the CDR3 is TGTGCCAGCAGCCAAAGCGGACGGGCGGGGACCAAAAACATTCAGTACTTC. The rearrangement joins TRBV9 to TRBJ2-4; the D gene is possibly TRBD2 (6 bases). V was cut by 4 bases and J by 2 bases, with 19 bases left in between. The germline CDR1 and CDR2 sequences are SGDLS and YYNGEE. The CDR3 covers 17 residues.

The chain joins TRBV6-1 to TRBJ1-2, with a weak D call TRBD1 (5 bases). CDR3 length: 15 residues. Trimming stripped 0 bases from V and 4 bases from J, with 12 bases between. The germline gives CDR1 MNHNS, CDR2 SASEGT. The CDR3 here is CASSEALGVLYGYTF. Written as DNA, the CDR3 is TGTGCCAGCAGTGAAGCGCTGGGGGTCCTCTATGGCTACACCTTC.

The J gene is TRBJ1-1, the V gene TRBV6-4, with D maybe TRBD1 (5 bases). CDR3 length: 12 amino acids. Germline V gene data show CDR1 as MRHNA and CDR2 as SNTAGT. Trimming left V 9 bases short and J 1 base short, with 9 bases between. The DNA for the CDR3 is TGTGCCAGTCAGGGCCCGAACACTGAAGCTTTCTTT. Translation: CASQGPNTEAFF.

This chain uses TRBV19 with TRBJ2-7; D is unclear. CDR3 length: 17 residues. CDR1 and CDR2 (germline): LNHDA, SQIVND (reference sequence). Trimming removed 3 bases at V and 4 bases at J, with 22 bases between. Here the CDR3 reads CASSIYSDRNGVYEQYF. CDR3 coding DNA: TGTGCCAGTAGTATCTACTCAGACCGGAATGGGGTGTACGAGCAGTACTTC.

The chain joins TRBV18 to TRBJ2-5, with D possibly being TRBD2 (7 bases). Trimming took 6 bases from V and 11 from J, leaving 13 bases between them. This CDR3 has 11 amino acids. CDR1 and CDR2 (germline): KGHSH, LQKENI. CDR3 residues: CASSPRGGQYF. Here the CDR3 DNA reads TGTGCCAGCTCCCCTAGGGGGGGGCAGTACTTC.

The chain carries TRBV5-5 and TRBJ1-1; D not resolved. In germline, CDR1 is SGHKS, CDR2 YYEKEE (reference sequence). With 0 bases removed from V and 0 bases from J, the gap between germline ends came to 3 bases. The CDR3 totals 13 residues. CDR3 nucleotide sequence: TGTGCCAGCAGCTTGGGGATGAACACTGAAGCTTTCTTT. It codes for CASSLGMNTEAFF.

The J gene is TRBJ1-2, the V gene TRBV19; D is unresolved. Trimming stripped 6 bases from V and 0 bases from J, with 14 bases between. Germline assignment: CDR1 LNHDA and CDR2 SQIVND (reference sequence). This CDR3 comprises 15 residues. The CDR3 bases are TGTGCCAGTAGCAACGACTTGGGAGCTAACTATGGCTACACCTTC. Residues: CASSNDLGANYGYTF.

The chain employs TRBV19 and TRBJ2-3; D gene uncertain. CDR3 size: 13 residues. V was clipped by 3 bases and J by 1 base, with 5 bases between them. Germline V gives CDR1 LNHDA, CDR2 SQIVND (reference sequence). DNA for the CDR3: TGTGCCAGTAGTATGACGGGCACAGATACGCAGTATTTT. Translation: CASSMTGTDTQYF.

This chain connects TRBV7-9 to TRBJ2-1, with 10 nucleotides matching TRBD2. Germline values: CDR1 SEHNR, CDR2 FQNEAQ (reference sequence). J was trimmed by 7 bases and V by 4 bases; bases with no gene match: 7. The CDR3 runs 15 residues. This CDR3 reads CASSWVSGGFNEQFF. The CDR3 region has the DNA TGTGCCAGCAGCTGGGTTAGCGGGGGGTTTAATGAGCAGTTCTTC.

The V and J genes are TRBV27 and TRBJ2-1; D is ambiguous. V shed 3 bases and J shed 6 bases, with 3 bases lying between them. The CDR3 contains 11 residues. From germline, CDR1 is MNHEY and CDR2 SMNVEV (reference sequence). The CDR3 region is CASSLGNEQFF. CDR3 sequence (DNA): TGTGCCAGCAGTTTGGGCAATGAGCAGTTCTTC.

V gene TRBV6-4 combines with J gene TRBJ1-3; TRBD1 agrees at 10 bases. Per germline, CDR1 MRHNA and CDR2 SNTAGT. The CDR3 totals 16 residues. V trimming: 10 bases; J trimming: 2 bases; junction bases outside the gene matches: 11. The CDR3 reads CATHPTDRGAGNTIYF. As DNA, the CDR3 is TGTGCCACCCACCCCACGGACAGGGGGGCTGGAAACACCATATATTTT.

This sequence joins TRBV7-8 and TRBJ1-2, with a weak D call TRBD1 (6 bases). V lost 5 bases and J lost 0, with 7 bases in between. Germline V gene lookup returns CDR1 SGHVS and CDR2 FQNEAQ. The CDR3 extends over 13 amino acids. As DNA, the CDR3 is TGTGCCAGCAGCAGACAGGCTAACTATGGCTACACCTTC. Residues: CASSRQANYGYTF. Full variable domain (rest looked up from reference TRBV7-8 and TRBJ1-2): GAGVSQSPRYKVAKRGQDVALRCDPISGHVSLFWYQQALGQGPEFLTYFQNEAQLDKSGLPSDRFFAERPEGSVSTLKIQRTQQEDSAVYLCASSRQANYGYTFGSGTRLTVV.

The chain recombines TRBV6-1 with TRBJ2-5, with a possible D match to TRBD2 (6 bases). This CDR3 region has 12 residues. V dropped 6 bases and J dropped 3 bases, with 8 bases sitting between them. Germline values: CDR1 MNHNS, CDR2 SASEGT. The chain's CDR3 is CASREGKETQYF. In DNA form, the CDR3 reads TGTGCCAGCAGGGAGGGCAAAGAGACCCAGTACTTC.

This chain connects TRBV27 to TRBJ2-3; 12 bases fit TRBD2. CDR1 MNHEY and CDR2 SMNVEV come from the germline V gene (reference sequence). J gave up 4 bases and V 5 bases, and 10 bases lay outside the gene matches. The CDR3 length is 17 residues. The CDR3 protein is CASSPGLAGWGADTQYF. CDR3 in DNA: TGTGCCAGCAGTCCGGGACTAGCGGGTTGGGGTGCAGATACGCAGTATTTT.

The chain employs TRBV5-8 and TRBJ2-4; maybe TRBD1 (6 bases). Per the germline V gene, CDR1 is SGHTS and CDR2 is YDEGEE. This CDR3 comprises 15 residues. Trimming cost V 0 bases and J 0 bases, with 7 bases left between them. This CDR3 reads CASSLGGLAKNIQYF. The CDR3 region has the DNA TGTGCCAGCAGCTTGGGGGGGCTAGCCAAAAACATTCAGTACTTC.

The chain uses TRBV27 and TRBJ1-1; 9 positions agree with TRBD1. V was pared by 7 bases and J by 0 bases, with 12 bases of the junction left unmatched. Germline values: CDR1 MNHEY, CDR2 SMNVEV (reference sequence). The CDR3 is 17 amino acids. The CDR3 DNA reads as TGTGCCAGCAACGAGGGGGGGACAGGGAGCATGAACACTGAAGCTTTCTTT. It yields the protein CASNEGGTGSMNTEAFF.

The chain employs TRBV30 and TRBJ1-6, with D maybe TRBD1 (6 bases). CDR1 and CDR2 from the germline V gene are GTSNPN and SVGIG (reference sequence). The CDR3 sequence is 16 residues long. Trimming shortened V by 1 base and J by 7 bases, and 17 bases separated the two germline ends. The CDR3 DNA reads TGTGCCTGGAGTGCCTGGATGGACAGCAAGAATTCACCCCTCCACTTT. Amino acid sequence: CAWSAWMDSKNSPLHF. Based on the CDR3 plus reference TRBV30 and TRBJ1-6, the full variable domain is SQTIHQWPATLVQPVGSPLSLECTVEGTSNPNLYWYRQAAGRGLQLLFYSVGIGQISSEVPQNLSASRPQDRQFILSSKKLLLSDSGFYLCAWSAWMDSKNSPLHFGNGTRLTVT.

In its sample, this clone was seen a few times. This chain links TRBV7-9 with TRBJ2-7; 8 nucleotides align to TRBD1. The CDR3 runs 12 residues. Germline assignment: CDR1 SEHNR and CDR2 FQNEAQ (reference sequence). The V and J ends lost 3 bases and 9 bases, in that order; junction bases with no gene match: 4. The CDR3 is CASSFDRGGQYF. In DNA form, the CDR3 reads TGTGCCAGCAGCTTCGACAGGGGAGGGCAGTACTTC.

The J gene is TRBJ2-7, the V gene TRBV11-2, with a weak D call TRBD2 (6 bases). The V and J ends lost 4 bases and 2 bases respectively, with 18 bases between them. CDR3 size: 16 residues. CDR1 SGHAT and CDR2 FQNNGV come from the germline V gene. The DNA for the CDR3 is TGTGCCAGCAGCTACCCGCGGGAAGGTGAAACCTACGAGCAGTACTTC. Translating it yields CASSYPREGETYEQYF. Drawing the rest from reference TRBV11-2 and TRBJ2-7, the complete variable domain is EAGVAQSPRYKIIEKRQSVAFWCNPISGHATLYWYQQILGQGPKLLIQFQNNGVVDDSQLPKDRFSAERLKGVDSTLKIQPAKLEDSAVYLCASSYPREGETYEQYFGPGTRLTVT.

This clone was seen only a few times. The chain uses TRBV19 and TRBJ1-6; TRBD1 is a possible D gene (5 bases). V lost 3 bases and J 6 bases, leaving 9 bases between the germline ends. Germline values: CDR1 LNHDA, CDR2 SQIVND (reference sequence). The CDR3 runs to 14 residues. CDR3 sequence reads: CASSIFGTNSPLHF. CDR3 coding DNA: TGTGCCAGTAGTATCTTTGGGACTAATTCACCCCTCCACTTT.

This chain joins TRBV2 and TRBJ2-7; 9 positions match TRBD1. This CDR3 has 13 amino acids. The germline CDR1 and CDR2 sequences are SNHLY and FYNNEI. V was clipped by 6 bases and J by 5 bases; unmatched bases: 5. The CDR3 loop reads CASRTGQGHEQYF. The CDR3 nucleotides read TGTGCCAGCAGGACGGGACAGGGCCACGAGCAGTACTTC.

This clone turned up a few times. This sequence joins TRBV27 and TRBJ1-1; no clear D gene. Germline loops: CDR1 MNHEY, CDR2 SMNVEV (reference sequence). The V end was cut by 0 bases, the J end by 1 base, with 9 bases between. The CDR3 runs 15 residues. In nucleotides, the CDR3 is TGTGCCAGCAGTTTATCGACCCGAGGGAACACTGAAGCTTTCTTT. Amino acids: CASSLSTRGNTEAFF.

The chain links TRBV4-1 to TRBJ2-2, with a possible D match to TRBD2 (6 bases). CDR3 size: 17 residues. The V end was cut by 0 bases, the J end by 5 bases, with 16 bases between. Germline V gives CDR1 MGHRA, CDR2 YSYEKL. This chain's CDR3 is CASSQDFGGDRTGELFF. Written as DNA, the CDR3 is TGCGCCAGCAGCCAAGATTTCGGAGGGGATCGGACCGGGGAGCTGTTTTTT.

The J gene is TRBJ2-5, the V gene TRBV7-9; D is possibly TRBD2 (5 bases). Germline lookup yields CDR1 SEHNR and CDR2 FQNEAQ (reference sequence). V lost 3 bases, J lost 3 bases, and 8 bases lay in between. The CDR3 covers 13 residues. CDR3 nucleotides: TGTGCCAGCAGCTTCGGACTCGAAGAGACCCAGTACTTC. Protein: CASSFGLEETQYF.

The V gene is TRBV11-1, the J gene TRBJ2-1; TRBD1 matches 8 bases. The CDR3 runs to 16 residues. The germline V gene has CDR1 SGHAT and CDR2 FQDESV (reference sequence). The J segment lost 7 bases and the V segment lost 5 bases, leaving 13 bases of the junction unmatched. This chain's CDR3 is CASSPKSQGARNEQFF. Written as DNA, the CDR3 is TGTGCCAGCAGCCCCAAGTCCCAGGGGGCGAGGAATGAGCAGTTCTTC.

This clone has just one count. The rearrangement uses TRBV5-6 and TRBJ1-3, with 8 bases identical to TRBD1. The J segment lost 4 bases and the V segment lost 0 bases, leaving 3 bases of the junction unmatched. Germline V gene data show CDR1 as SGHDT and CDR2 as YYEEEE. The CDR3 spans 15 residues. The CDR3 DNA reads as TGTGCCAGCAGCTTGGCAGCAGGGGGCGGAAACACCATATATTTT. Protein product: CASSLAAGGGNTIYF.